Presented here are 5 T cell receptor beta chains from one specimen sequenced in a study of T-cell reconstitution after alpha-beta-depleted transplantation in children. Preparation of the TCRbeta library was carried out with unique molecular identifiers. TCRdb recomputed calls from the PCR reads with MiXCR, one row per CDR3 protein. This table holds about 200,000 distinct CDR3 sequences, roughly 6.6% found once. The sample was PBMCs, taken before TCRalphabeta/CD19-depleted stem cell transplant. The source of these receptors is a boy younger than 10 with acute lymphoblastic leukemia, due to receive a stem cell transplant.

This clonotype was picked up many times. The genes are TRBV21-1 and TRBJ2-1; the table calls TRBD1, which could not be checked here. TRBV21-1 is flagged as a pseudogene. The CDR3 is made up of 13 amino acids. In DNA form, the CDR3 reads TGTGCCAGCAGCAAAGGCCATCCGGGTGAGCAGTTCTTC. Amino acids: CASSKGHPGEQFF.

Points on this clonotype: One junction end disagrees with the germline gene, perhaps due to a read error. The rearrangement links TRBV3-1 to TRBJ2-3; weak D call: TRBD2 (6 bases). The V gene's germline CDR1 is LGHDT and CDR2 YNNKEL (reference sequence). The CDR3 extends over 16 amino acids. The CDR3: CASSQGRRDSTDTQYF. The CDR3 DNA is TGTGCCAGCAGTCAAGGGAGGCGGGACAGCACAGATACGCAGTATTTT.

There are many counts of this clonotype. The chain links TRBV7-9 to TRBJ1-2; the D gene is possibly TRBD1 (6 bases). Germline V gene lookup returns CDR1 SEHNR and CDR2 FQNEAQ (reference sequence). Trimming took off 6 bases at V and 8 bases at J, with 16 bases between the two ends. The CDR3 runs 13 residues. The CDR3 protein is CASRPTGPKGYTF. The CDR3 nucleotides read TGTGCCAGCAGACCCACAGGGCCCAAAGGCTACACCTTC.

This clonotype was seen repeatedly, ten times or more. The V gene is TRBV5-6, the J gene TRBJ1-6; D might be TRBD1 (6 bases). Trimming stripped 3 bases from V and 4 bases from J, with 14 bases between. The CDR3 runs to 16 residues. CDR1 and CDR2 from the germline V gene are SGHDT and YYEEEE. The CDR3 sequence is CASSSDSQRYNSPLHF. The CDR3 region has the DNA TGTGCCAGCAGCTCGGACAGCCAGAGGTATAATTCACCCCTCCACTTT.

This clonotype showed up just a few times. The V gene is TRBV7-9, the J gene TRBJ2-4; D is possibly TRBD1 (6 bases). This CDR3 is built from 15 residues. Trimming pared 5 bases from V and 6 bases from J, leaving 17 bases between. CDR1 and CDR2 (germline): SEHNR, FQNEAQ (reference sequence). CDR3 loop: CASSPPKEQGNIQYF. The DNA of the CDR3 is TGTGCCAGCAGCCCGCCTAAGGAACAGGGAAACATTCAGTACTTC.